These 20 T cell receptor beta chains were all obtained from the same sample, sequenced in a study of CD8+ T cells in alopecia areata. Extracted RNA was reverse transcribed into cDNA, the sequencing template. TCRdb's table, derived via immunoSEQ multiplex PCR, lists solely in-frame clones and lacks some. The data show fewer than 250,000 clones, 64% seen once. Treatment indicated: oral pan-JAK inhibitor, 5-10 mg twice daily. The source material was CD4+ T cells sorted from blood, sampled between weeks 47 and 50, from a patient treated with tofacitinib. The source is a human donor with alopecia areata.

The genes are TRBV23-1 and TRBJ2-7; D is unresolved. TRBV23-1 is an ORF, and what it does is uncertain. Between the trimmed V and J ends, which lost 1 base and 1 base, there was a span of 23 bases. CDR3 size: 19 residues. The CDR3 region is CASSQFKSWFHAVSYEQYF. CDR3 coding DNA: TGCGCCAGCAGTCAATTCAAGTCATGGTTCCATGCGGTTTCCTACGAGCAGTACTTC.

The chain couples TRBV2 to TRBJ2-5, with D perhaps TRBD1 (6 bases). Per germline, CDR1 SNHLY and CDR2 FYNNEI. Trimming pared 8 bases from V and 2 bases from J, leaving 12 bases between. The CDR3 spans 13 residues. CDR3 sequence reads: CASARQGQETQYF. CDR3 in DNA: TGTGCCAGCGCTCGGCAGGGGCAAGAGACCCAGTACTTC.

This clone was seen a few times. This chain links TRBV29-1 with TRBJ1-1, with D possibly being TRBD1 (5 bases). V lost 6 bases and J 4 bases, leaving 12 bases between the germline ends. The CDR3 contains 12 residues. Germline CDR1 SQVTM, CDR2 ANQGSEA. The CDR3 sequence is CSVRTGGTEAFF. DNA for the CDR3: TGCAGCGTCAGAACGGGGGGCACTGAAGCTTTCTTT.

This chain uses TRBV29-1 with TRBJ2-3, with a weak D call TRBD2 (5 bases). The CDR3 consists of 14 residues. Trimming removed 5 bases at V and 0 bases at J, with 12 bases between. Germline lookup yields CDR1 SQVTM and CDR2 ANQGSEA. The CDR3 DNA is TGCAGCGTTCGAGGACGGGGAAGCACAGATACGCAGTATTTT. Residues: CSVRGRGSTDTQYF.

This clone came up once. The chain joins TRBV29-1 to TRBJ1-2; 9 positions agree with TRBD1. Germline V gene lookup returns CDR1 SQVTM and CDR2 ANQGSEA. With V trimmed by 6 bases and J by 2 bases, 4 bases remained unmatched. The CDR3 spans 13 residues. The CDR3 reads CSVGTGPNYGYTF. Written as DNA, the CDR3 is TGCAGCGTCGGGACAGGGCCAAACTATGGCTACACCTTC.

This clone was detected only a few times. The sample contains more than one DNA sequence encoding this CDR3. The chain is built from TRBV29-1 and TRBJ1-1; D gene uncertain. This CDR3 is 11 amino acids long. CDR1 and CDR2 from the germline V gene are SQVTM and ANQGSEA. Trimming left V 4 bases short and J 8 bases short, with 11 bases between. The CDR3 region is CSVGRATEAFF. CDR3 nucleotide sequence: TGCAGCGTTGGAAGGGCCACCGAAGCTTTCTTT.

This clone has a single count. This chain links TRBV6-6 with TRBJ2-3; maybe TRBD2 (5 bases). Germline V CDR1 and CDR2: MNHNY, SVGAGI (reference sequence). The CDR3 extends over 16 amino acids. Trimming took 5 bases from V and 1 from J, leaving 16 bases between them. CDR3 residues: CASSAPARAGTDTQYF. CDR3 bases: TGTGCCAGCAGTGCCCCGGCGAGGGCGGGCACAGATACGCAGTATTTT.

The CDR3 is CAIAPGTSGTTDTQYF. CDR3 in DNA: TGTGCCATCGCTCCCGGGACTAGCGGGACCACAGATACGCAGTATTTT. The genes are TRBV10-3 and TRBJ2-3; 13 positions agree with TRBD2. V lost 8 bases and J lost 2; bases outside the gene matches: 7. Germline V gene data show CDR1 as ENHRY and CDR2 as SYGVKD. The CDR3 covers 16 residues.

A note on this clone: Other nucleotide sequences in the sample specify the same CDR3. The chain carries TRBV29-1 and TRBJ1-1; D is ambiguous. This CDR3 comprises 13 residues. V gave up 4 bases and J gave up 0 bases, with 9 bases separating them. CDR1 SQVTM and CDR2 ANQGSEA come from the germline V gene. CDR3 residues: CSVVRGMNTEAFF. CDR3 in DNA: TGCAGCGTTGTAAGAGGGATGAACACTGAAGCTTTCTTT.

The chain uses TRBV7-2 and TRBJ1-5; 9 bases map to TRBD1. V shed 3 bases and J 7 bases; nucleotides not matched to a gene: 10. CDR1 and CDR2 from the germline V gene are SGHTA and FQGNSA. This CDR3 spans 16 amino acids. The CDR3 loop reads CASSLPGTGTGQPQHF. The DNA of the CDR3 is TGTGCCAGCAGCTTGCCCGGGACAGGGACGGGCCAGCCCCAGCATTTT.

The J gene is TRBJ1-3, the V gene TRBV30; TRBD1 matches at 9 bases. This CDR3 is 12 amino acids long. V shed 5 bases and J 7 bases; nucleotides not matched to a gene: 3. Per germline, CDR1 GTSNPN and CDR2 SVGIG (reference sequence). The CDR3 loop is CAWDRGGNTIYF. The DNA of the CDR3 is TGTGCCTGGGACAGGGGGGGTAACACCATATATTTT.

This sequence joins TRBV29-1 and TRBJ2-1; 9 bases line up with TRBD2. The CDR3 length is 14 residues. CDR1 SQVTM and CDR2 ANQGSEA come from the germline V gene. V was clipped by 7 bases and J by 5 bases; unmatched bases: 9. Here the CDR3 DNA reads TGCAGCGCCCGACCGGGACTAGCTAACAATGAGCAGTTCTTC. Translating it yields CSARPGLANNEQFF.

On this clone: At the DNA level, this CDR3 is encoded by other sequences in the same sample as well. The chain uses TRBV25-1 and TRBJ2-1; D is undetermined. Germline CDR1 and CDR2: MGHDK and SYGVNS. The CDR3 extends over 12 amino acids. V shed 3 bases and J shed 6 bases, with 6 bases lying between them. The CDR3 DNA follows: TGTGCCAGCAGTGAGGCCCTCAATGAGCAGTTCTTC. Translated: CASSEALNEQFF.

In its sample, this clone was seen once. A read error may produce the germline difference seen at one junction end. This rearrangement joins TRBV29-1 to TRBJ1-1, with 12 nucleotides matching TRBD1. Germline CDR1 reads SQVTM; CDR2 reads ANQGSEA. CDR3 size: 15 residues. The CDR3 here is CSSTGTGGHQRGQLF. The CDR3 coding sequence is TGCAGCTCCACCGGGACAGGGGGCCACCAGCGGGGGCAGCTCTTT.

The chain combines TRBV14 with TRBJ1-6, with D possibly matching TRBD1 (5 bases). CDR3 length: 15 amino acids. CDR1 SGHDN and CDR2 FVKESK come from the germline V gene. Trimming cost V 6 bases and J 2 bases, with 11 bases left between them. The CDR3 DNA reads TGTGCCAGCAGTTTCGGGGGACCCTATAATTCACCCCTCCACTTT. It translates to CASSFGGPYNSPLHF.

The V call is TRBV5-1, the J call TRBJ1-5, with D unclear. This CDR3 has 13 residues. V dropped 5 bases and J dropped 3 bases, with 9 bases sitting between them. In germline, CDR1 is SGHRS, CDR2 YFSETQ. CDR3 bases: TGCGCCAGCAGAAGTCAGGACAATCAGCCCCAGCATTTT. It is translated as CASRSQDNQPQHF.

This clone was seen only a few times. V gene TRBV29-1 combines with J gene TRBJ1-2; possibly TRBD1 for D (5 bases). V lost 5 bases and J lost 7, with 17 bases in between. CDR1 is SQVTM and CDR2 is ANQGSEA in the germline V gene. The CDR3 sequence is 13 residues long. CDR3 nucleotide sequence: TGCAGCGTTTCGAACAGGTTAAGCGTTGGCTACACCTTC. This gives the protein CSVSNRLSVGYTF.

The rearrangement links TRBV29-1 to TRBJ2-7; a weak D match, TRBD2 (6 bases). Germline V gives CDR1 SQVTM, CDR2 ANQGSEA. CDR3 length: 12 amino acids. V was shortened by 4 bases and J by 7 bases, with 14 bases between the two germline ends. The CDR3 reads CSVARGGGEQYF. In DNA form, the CDR3 reads TGCAGCGTTGCGCGGGGTGGGGGAGAGCAGTACTTC.

This rearrangement joins TRBV23-1 to TRBJ2-1; D is uncertain. TRBV23-1 is classed as an ORF, of uncertain function. Trimming cost V 0 bases and J 8 bases, with 14 bases left between them. The CDR3 totals 15 residues. In nucleotides, the CDR3 is TGCGCCAGCAGTCAATCGATCCCCCGGAAAGATGAGCAGTTCTTC. It encodes CASSQSIPRKDEQFF.

For this clone: Within the sample, other DNA sequences also encode this same CDR3. The chain combines TRBV9 with TRBJ2-3; D is undetermined. V was shortened by 0 bases and J by 6 bases, with 5 bases between the two germline ends. The CDR3 is 12 amino acids. Germline V CDR1 and CDR2: SGDLS, YYNGEE. The CDR3 region is CASSVGVDTQYF. CDR3 sequence (DNA): TGTGCCAGCAGCGTAGGGGTGGATACGCAGTATTTT.